These 15 T cell receptor beta chains were sequenced from one sample in a study of response to subunit inactivated influenza vaccine (dated by TCRdb to 2017 to 2018). Receptor libraries were prepared by RT-PCR. For sequencing, an Illumina HiSeq 2500 was employed. The public reads were run again by TCRdb, first through fastp at Q25 and then through MiXCR, and only productive beta chains were kept. Records with the same CDR3 protein are collapsed into one entry carrying the most frequent genes and DNA. This sample holds some 800,000 distinct CDR3 sequences; around 21% were observed only once. About 9.4% of the sample is held by the ten biggest clonotypes. The material was PBMCs from blood, obtained 5 to 6 days after vaccination. All receptors derive from a man in his fifties or sixties who received an inactivated influenza vaccine. Donor details come from another sample of the same person, matched by shared clones.

This clonotype was detected a few times. This chain connects TRBV11-1 to TRBJ2-7; D possibly uses TRBD1 or TRBD2 (6 bases each). The CDR3 consists of 15 residues. Germline V gene data show CDR1 as SGHAT and CDR2 as FQDESV (reference sequence). Trimming removed 1 base at V and 5 bases at J, with 15 bases between. For the CDR3, the DNA is TGTGCCAGCAGCTTAGTCGGAGGGACAAGGGACGAGCAGTACTTC. Amino acids: CASSLVGGTRDEQYF.

The CDR3 DNA reads TGTGCCATCAGTGAGTCTGGAGCATTGGAGGAAAAACTGTTTTTT. Its protein product is CAISESGALEEKLFF. The chain couples TRBV10-3 to TRBJ1-4; D is undetermined. Germline V lookup: CDR1 ENHRY, CDR2 SYGVKD. This CDR3 comprises 15 residues. Trimming pared 0 bases from V and 8 bases from J, leaving 13 bases between.

The chain links TRBV5-5 to TRBJ1-4; 7 bases line up with TRBD1. From germline, CDR1 is SGHKS and CDR2 YYEKEE (reference sequence). V lost 3 bases to trimming and J lost 4 bases; unmatched junction nucleotides: 6. The CDR3 contains 15 residues. As DNA, the CDR3 is TGTGCCAGCAGCTCCGACAGGGCCCATAATGAAAAACTGTTTTTT. This codes for CASSSDRAHNEKLFF.

V is TRBV4-1 and J is TRBJ1-2, with 12 bases matching TRBD1. The CDR3 is 18 residues long. Germline V lookup: CDR1 MGHRA, CDR2 YSYEKL. The V and J ends lost 4 bases and 4 bases, in that order; junction bases with no gene match: 13. CDR3: CASSLISGTGGAGYGYTF. In nucleotides, the CDR3 is TGCGCCAGCAGCCTAATCTCCGGGACAGGGGGCGCTGGCTATGGCTACACCTTC.

The table lists this clonotype with a few counts. The genes are TRBV12-3 or TRBV12-4 and TRBJ2-1, with a weak D call TRBD1 (6 bases). This CDR3 has 14 residues. V lost 5 bases to trimming and J lost 2 bases, with 10 bases between them. CDR3 sequence: CASSGQSAYNEQFF. CDR3 in DNA: TGTGCCAGCAGTGGACAGTCCGCCTACAATGAGCAGTTCTTC.

The chain links TRBV5-6 to TRBJ2-7, with a tentative D call TRBD2 (6 bases). Germline-derived CDR1 and CDR2 are SGHDT and YYEEEE. V was trimmed by 4 bases and J by 2 bases, leaving 19 bases between them. The CDR3 has 16 amino acids. The CDR3 sequence is CASSPIGRENTYEQYF. Here the CDR3 DNA reads TGTGCCAGCAGCCCGATCGGACGGGAGAATACCTACGAGCAGTACTTC.

The chain combines TRBV12-3 or TRBV12-4 with TRBJ2-3, with D possibly TRBD2 on 6 matching bases. V lost 3 bases and J lost 6, with 10 bases in between. The CDR3 runs to 13 residues. CDR3 protein: CASSFLRGDTQYF. For the CDR3, the DNA is TGTGCCAGCAGTTTTTTACGGGGGGATACGCAGTATTTT.

The chain employs TRBV20-1 and TRBJ1-2; the D gene is possibly TRBD1 (6 bases). Germline CDR1 reads DFQATT; CDR2 reads SNEGSKA (reference sequence). CDR3 size: 14 residues. V was trimmed by 3 bases and J by 4 bases, leaving 15 bases between them. The DNA of the CDR3 is TGCAGTGCTAGGGACGGGACAAAGATCTATGGCTACACCTTC. Protein: CSARDGTKIYGYTF.

The rearrangement links TRBV20-1 to TRBJ1-4; D is unresolved. Germline CDR1 is DFQATT and CDR2 is SNEGSKA (reference sequence). Trimming took off 3 bases at V and 0 bases at J, with 8 bases between the two ends. This CDR3 is built from 14 residues. CDR3 in amino acids: CSASPLATNEKLFF. DNA of the CDR3: TGCAGTGCTAGCCCCCTTGCAACTAATGAAAAACTGTTTTTT.

The V call is TRBV7-2, the J call TRBJ2-1, with no clear D. The CDR3 runs to 14 residues. The V and J ends lost 4 bases and 4 bases respectively, with 11 bases between them. Germline V gene data show CDR1 as SGHTA and CDR2 as FQGNSA. This CDR3 reads CASSSNWGYNEQFF. The CDR3 DNA sequence: TGTGCCAGCAGCTCCAACTGGGGTTACAATGAGCAGTTCTTC.

The V gene is TRBV7-2, the J gene TRBJ2-3; 9 positions agree with TRBD2. The germline V gene has CDR1 SGHTA and CDR2 FQGNSA. V dropped 1 base and J dropped 5; count of bases not matched to a gene: 13. The CDR3 consists of 18 residues. DNA of the CDR3: TGTGCCAGCAGCTTAGTGCTTCGGGCAGCGGGGGGTCGAGATACGCAGTATTTT. Amino acid sequence: CASSLVLRAAGGRDTQYF.

This clonotype was seen at least ten times. The chain is built from TRBV4-3 and TRBJ2-1; D remains ambiguous. V lost 1 base, J lost 0 bases, and 7 bases lay in between. Germline V gene lookup returns CDR1 LGHNA and CDR2 YSLEER. This CDR3 spans 15 amino acids. CDR3 DNA sequence: TGCGCCAGCAGCCAAGGGCCGAGCTCCTACAATGAGCAGTTCTTC. Its translation: CASSQGPSSYNEQFF.

This clonotype came up many times. The chain uses TRBV20-1 and TRBJ2-3; 9 bases map to TRBD2. J lost 4 bases, V lost 1 base, and 9 bases had no gene match. Germline CDR1 DFQATT, CDR2 SNEGSKA (reference sequence). The CDR3 is 16 amino acids. The CDR3 reads CSARARAGGLADTQYF. DNA of the CDR3: TGCAGTGCTAGAGCACGAGCGGGAGGCCTAGCAGATACGCAGTATTTT.

V gene TRBV7-9 combines with J gene TRBJ2-1, with TRBD2 matching over 12 bases. V lost 5 bases, J lost 4 bases, and 9 bases stayed unmatched. The CDR3 extends over 17 amino acids. Germline CDR1 reads SEHNR; CDR2 reads FQNEAQ (reference sequence). CDR3 DNA: TGTGCCAGCAGCAAGGGGGGACTAGCGGGCCAATACAATGAGCAGTTCTTC. Amino acids: CASSKGGLAGQYNEQFF.

This clonotype was seen only a few times. V is TRBV15 and J is TRBJ2-7; D not certain. Germline V gene sequence: CDR1 LNHNV, CDR2 YYDKDF (reference sequence). Trimming took 2 bases from V and 3 from J, leaving 14 bases between them. The CDR3 is 15 residues long. The DNA for the CDR3 is TGTGCCACCAGCAGATCAACTGAGTTGGGCTACGAGCAGTACTTC. Residues: CATSRSTELGYEQYF. Supplemented by reference TRBV15 and TRBJ2-7, the full variable domain reads DAMVIQNPRYQVTQFGKPVTLSCSQTLNHNVMYWYQQKSSQAPKLLFHYYDKDFNNEADTPDNFQSRRPNTSFCFLDIRSPGLGDTAMYLCATSRSTELGYEQYFGPGTRLTVT.